This TCR beta chain was identified in a study of cytomegalovirus exposure and HLA in healthy donors. The study's findings and limits: Roughly uniform depth of sequencing across donors was assumed in presence/absence analyses. The number of N-insertions in an Asian-associated ancestry cluster was reportedly below the roughly 670-donor mean in a later analysis.

The PCR employed 60 Vbeta primers together with 13 Jbeta primers. Original data processing: In a later analysis, roughly 10 million of some 80 million unique beta chains occurred in at least two donors. TCRdb keeps only in-frame clones here, not all; method: immunoSEQ multiplex PCR. The V and J calls and clone size are taken from that table; D and trimming were inferred from the DNA. The sample lists about 190,000 clones, roughly 75% occurring once. CDR3 length: 16 residues. Germline V CDR1 and CDR2: LGHNA, YSLEER. Trimming pared 10 bases from V and 0 bases from J, leaving 22 bases between. This clone appeared a few times. Its antigen is as yet unknown.

This TCR was sampled from a man aged 30-40 years in good health and CMV-seropositive. The sequenced sample was PBMCs. V gene TRBV4-3 combines with J gene TRBJ2-7, with D possibly matching TRBD1 (6 bases). The CDR3 spells CATYPGTPNSSYEQYF. The CDR3 DNA reads as TGCGCCACCTACCCCGGGACACCGAATAGCTCCTACGAGCAGTACTTC.